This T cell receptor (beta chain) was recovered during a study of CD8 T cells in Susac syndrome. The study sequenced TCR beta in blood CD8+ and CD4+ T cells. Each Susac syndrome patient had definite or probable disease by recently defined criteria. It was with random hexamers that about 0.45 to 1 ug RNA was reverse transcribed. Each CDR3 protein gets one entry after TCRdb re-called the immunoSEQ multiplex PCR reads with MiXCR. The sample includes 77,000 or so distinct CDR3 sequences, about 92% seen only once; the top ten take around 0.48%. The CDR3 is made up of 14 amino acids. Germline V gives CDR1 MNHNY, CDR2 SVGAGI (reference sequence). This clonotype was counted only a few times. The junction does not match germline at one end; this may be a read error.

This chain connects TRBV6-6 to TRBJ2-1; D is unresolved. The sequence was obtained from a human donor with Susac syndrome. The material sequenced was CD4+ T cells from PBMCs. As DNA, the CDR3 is TGTGCCAGCAGGTACTCACAAGTTTACAATGAGCAGTTCTTC. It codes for CASRYSQVYNEQFF.